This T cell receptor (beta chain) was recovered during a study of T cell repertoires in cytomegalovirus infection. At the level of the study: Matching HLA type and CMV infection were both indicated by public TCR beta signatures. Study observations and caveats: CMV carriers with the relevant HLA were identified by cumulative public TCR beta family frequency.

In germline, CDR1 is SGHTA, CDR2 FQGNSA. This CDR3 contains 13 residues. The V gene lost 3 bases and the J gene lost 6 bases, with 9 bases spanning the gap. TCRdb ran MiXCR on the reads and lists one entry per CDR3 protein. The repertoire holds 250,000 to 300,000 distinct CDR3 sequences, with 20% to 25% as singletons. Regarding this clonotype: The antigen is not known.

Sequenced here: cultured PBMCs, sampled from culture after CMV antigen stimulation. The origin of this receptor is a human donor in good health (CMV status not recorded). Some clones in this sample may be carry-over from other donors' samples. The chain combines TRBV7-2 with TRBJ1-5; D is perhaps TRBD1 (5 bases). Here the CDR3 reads CASSFAGGQPQHF. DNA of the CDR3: TGTGCCAGCAGCTTTGCGGGGGGTCAGCCCCAGCATTTT.